This T cell receptor beta chain comes out of a study of shared clonotypes between healthy human individuals. Whole-study findings and limits: Enrolling few donors narrowed the genetic and exposure-history diversity that was represented.

With regard to this clone: Its antigen is undetermined.

CDR3 length: 15 amino acids. The V gene end was trimmed by 4 bases and the J gene end by 6 bases; junction bases not matched to a gene: 9. From germline, CDR1 is SEHNR and CDR2 FQNEAQ (reference sequence). The study ran the assay at deep level. Each unsorted PBMC replicate got 300 ng genomic DNA, roughly 30,000 genomes. The method was immunoSEQ multiplex PCR; TCRdb's version includes in-frame clones alone and lacks a portion of them. In the table there are 550,000 to 600,000 clones, around 80% of which are singletons. This receptor was identified in a woman aged 40 to 50 in good health. Some clones in this sample may be carry-over from other donors' samples. The chain recombines TRBV7-9 with TRBJ2-1; TRBD2 aligns across 7 bases. The specimen was PBMCs. CDR3 sequence reads: CASSSRPGTTNEQFF. In nucleotides, the CDR3 is TGTGCCAGCAGCTCACGTCCCGGGACTACCAATGAGCAGTTCTTC. Drawing the rest from reference TRBV7-9 and TRBJ2-1, the complete variable domain is DTGVSQNPRHKITKRGQNVTFRCDPISEHNRLYWYRQTLGQGPEFLTYFQNEAQLEKSRLLSDRFSAERPKGSFSTLEIQRTEQGDSAMYLCASSSRPGTTNEQFFGPGTRLTVL.